The clone carrying this T cell receptor beta chain showed up many times. Its antigen is not known. The data were obtained in a study of neurological immune-mediated disorders. In TCRdb, the 5' RACE reads were re-called with MiXCR into one record per CDR3 protein. This table holds approximately 25,000 distinct CDR3 sequences, about 21% found once. Notes on the study in general: Subjects shared no identical expanded-clone CDR3 amino acid sequences, suggesting private TCR-beta repertoires in all groups. The greatest TCR clonal expansion appeared in HTLV-1-associated myelopathy and the smallest, falling below healthy controls, in multiple sclerosis.

The CDR3 covers 15 residues. The trim removed 3 bases at V and 6 bases at J, leaving 6 bases unmatched. Per germline, CDR1 MRHNA and CDR2 SNTAGT. The receptor was derived from a woman aged 55-70 years in good health. The rearrangement links TRBV6-4 to TRBJ2-1, with 9 bases identical to TRBD2. The sequenced sample was PBMCs. The CDR3 spells CASSDGRGGFNEQFF. CDR3 bases: TGTGCCAGCAGTGATGGGCGGGGGGGTTTCAATGAGCAGTTCTTC.